Sequencing of this TCR beta chain was carried out in a study of T cell repertoires in ileal Crohn's disease. At the level of the study: Surgery for a complication: stricturing in approximately 60%, penetrating in 39%. The study, taken as a whole, reports: The median delay to postoperative endoscopy was around 6.4 months.

Profiling relied on immunoSEQ multiplex PCR, and the TCRdb table lists in-frame clones only, not all of them. The sample consists of about 11,000 clones, 75% to 85% of them appearing once. The sample's time point: neoterminal ileum biopsy at postoperative endoscopy, about 6 months after surgery. Points on this clone: The antigen remains unidentified.

The TCR comes from an adult with Crohn's disease. Sequencing was done on a sample of ileal tissue.

This CDR3 reads CASSLAGTANYGYTF. The CDR3 coding sequence is TGCGCCAGCAGCTTGGCTGGGACAGCTAACTATGGCTACACCTTC. The gene calls are TRBV5-1 and TRBJ1-2, with 7 bases that match TRBD1. V gave up 0 bases and J gave up 0 bases; unmatched junction bases: 2. Germline V gene lookup returns CDR1 SGHRS and CDR2 YFSETQ. The CDR3 totals 15 residues.